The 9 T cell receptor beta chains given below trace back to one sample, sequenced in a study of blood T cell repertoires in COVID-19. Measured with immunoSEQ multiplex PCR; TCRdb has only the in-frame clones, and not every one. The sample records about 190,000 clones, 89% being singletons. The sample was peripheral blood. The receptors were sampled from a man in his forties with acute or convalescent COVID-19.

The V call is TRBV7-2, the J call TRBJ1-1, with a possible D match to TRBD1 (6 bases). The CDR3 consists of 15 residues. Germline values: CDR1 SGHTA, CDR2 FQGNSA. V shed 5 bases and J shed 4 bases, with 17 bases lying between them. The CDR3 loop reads CASSPPRGGGTEAFF. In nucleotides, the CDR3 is TGTGCCAGCAGCCCACCGCGGGGAGGGGGCACTGAAGCTTTCTTT. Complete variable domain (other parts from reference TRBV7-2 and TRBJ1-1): GAGVSQSPSNKVTEKGKDVELRCDPISGHTALYWYRQSLGQGLEFLIYFQGNSAPDKSGLPSDRFSAERTGGSVSTLTIQRTQQEDSAVYLCASSPPRGGGTEAFFGQGTRLTVV.

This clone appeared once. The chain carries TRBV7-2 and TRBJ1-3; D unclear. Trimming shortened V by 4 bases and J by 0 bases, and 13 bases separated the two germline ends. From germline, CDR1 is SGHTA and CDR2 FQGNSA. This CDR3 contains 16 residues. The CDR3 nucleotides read TGTGCCAGCAGCTCCCTTACAGTCCGCTCTGGAAACACCATATATTTT. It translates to CASSSLTVRSGNTIYF.

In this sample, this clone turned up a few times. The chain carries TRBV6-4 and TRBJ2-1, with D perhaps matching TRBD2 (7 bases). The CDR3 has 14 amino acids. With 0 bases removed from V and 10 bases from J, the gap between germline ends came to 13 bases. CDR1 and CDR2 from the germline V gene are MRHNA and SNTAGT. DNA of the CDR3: TGTGCCAGCAGTGACTCGTGGGGGGGCGACGAGCAGTTCTTC. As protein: CASSDSWGGDEQFF.

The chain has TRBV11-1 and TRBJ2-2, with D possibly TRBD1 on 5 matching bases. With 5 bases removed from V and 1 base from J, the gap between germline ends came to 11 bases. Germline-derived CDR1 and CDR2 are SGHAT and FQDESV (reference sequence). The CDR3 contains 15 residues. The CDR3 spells CASSTQGKNTGELFF. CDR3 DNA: TGTGCCAGCAGCACTCAGGGAAAGAACACCGGGGAGCTGTTTTTT.

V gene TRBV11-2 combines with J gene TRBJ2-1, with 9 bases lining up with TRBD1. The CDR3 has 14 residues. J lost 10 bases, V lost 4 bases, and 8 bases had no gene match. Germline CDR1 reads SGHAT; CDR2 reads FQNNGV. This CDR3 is CASSSTRQGGEQFF. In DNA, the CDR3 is TGTGCCAGCAGCTCCACACGACAGGGGGGCGAGCAGTTCTTC.

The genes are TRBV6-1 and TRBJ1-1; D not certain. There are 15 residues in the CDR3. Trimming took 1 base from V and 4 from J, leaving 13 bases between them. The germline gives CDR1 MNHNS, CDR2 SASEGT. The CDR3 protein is CASSEVEGWGTEAFF. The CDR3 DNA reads TGTGCCAGCAGTGAAGTCGAGGGTTGGGGCACTGAAGCTTTCTTT.

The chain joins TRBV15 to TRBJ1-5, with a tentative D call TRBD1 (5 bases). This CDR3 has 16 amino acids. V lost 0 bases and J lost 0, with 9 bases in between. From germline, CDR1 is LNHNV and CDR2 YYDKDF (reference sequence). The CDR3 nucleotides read TGTGCCACCAGCAGAGATCCCGGGGGTAGCAATCAGCCCCAGCATTTT. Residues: CATSRDPGGSNQPQHF. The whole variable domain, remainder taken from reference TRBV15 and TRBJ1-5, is DAMVIQNPRYQVTQFGKPVTLSCSQTLNHNVMYWYQQKSSQAPKLLFHYYDKDFNNEADTPDNFQSRRPNTSFCFLDIRSPGLGDTAMYLCATSRDPGGSNQPQHFGDGTRLSIL.

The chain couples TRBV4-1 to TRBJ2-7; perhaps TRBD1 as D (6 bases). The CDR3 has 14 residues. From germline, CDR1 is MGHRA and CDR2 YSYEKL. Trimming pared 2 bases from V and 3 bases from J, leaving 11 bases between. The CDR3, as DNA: TGCGCCAGCAGCCAAAGAACAGGGAACTACGAGCAGTACTTC. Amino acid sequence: CASSQRTGNYEQYF.

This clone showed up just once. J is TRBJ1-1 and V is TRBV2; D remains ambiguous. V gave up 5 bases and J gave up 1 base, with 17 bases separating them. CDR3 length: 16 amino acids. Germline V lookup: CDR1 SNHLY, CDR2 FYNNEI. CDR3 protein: CASSPATASTNTEAFF. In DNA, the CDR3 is TGTGCCAGCAGTCCAGCGACCGCCTCGACGAACACTGAAGCTTTCTTT.